This TCR beta chain comes out of a study of Graves' ophthalmopathy and Graves' hyperthyroidism. Whole-study context: Before any treatment was given, at initial diagnosis, peripheral blood was collected.

Germline V gene data show CDR1 as DFQATT and CDR2 as SNEGSKA (reference sequence). V shed 6 bases, J shed 3 bases, and the junction held 10 bases outside the gene matches. This CDR3 comprises 15 residues. Hyperthyroidism is called stable when no ophthalmopathy develops within 18 months of follow-up. Clinicians made diagnoses from clinical symptoms, serum thyroxine, TRAb, thyroid ultrasound and orbital computed tomography. Study outcomes and limitations: Appearing in blood as well were most expanded thyroid clonotypes above 0.001 frequency.

Beta-chain TCR CDR3 regions were amplified from RNA transcripts. HTBI-primed RT-PCR formed the first round, and a multiplex PCR formed the second. TCRdb processed the multiplex PCR reads anew with MiXCR; each CDR3 protein has one entry. In the table there are approximately 380,000 distinct CDR3 sequences, about 21% of which are singletons. This clonotype has a count of ten or more. Antigen unknown. This sequence was found in a woman in her late teens or twenties with stable Graves' hyperthyroidism. The sequencing sample was made of peripheral blood. The rearrangement uses TRBV20-1 and TRBJ2-7, with 11 bases lining up with TRBD1. In DNA, the CDR3 is TGCAGTGCGAAACCCTCCGGGACAGGGGGCTACGAGCAGTACTTC. Encoded protein: CSAKPSGTGGYEQYF.